The present T cell receptor (beta chain) was sequenced within a study of multiple sclerosis patients with progressive multifocal leukoencephalopathy. Specified time point: time of PML onset. PML in natalizumab-treated patients developed after between roughly 15 and 56 months of natalizumab therapy. Study observations and caveats: Findings may reflect JC virus infection or just general immunocompromise.

On this clone: The antigen is unknown.

Libraries were prepared by immunoSEQ multiplex PCR; TCRdb keeps only in-frame clonotypes and omits some of them. The top ten clones hold roughly an eighth of a sample with some 30,000 clones, around 83% of them seen once. The trim removed 2 bases at V and 13 bases at J, leaving 11 bases unmatched. The CDR3 spans 15 residues. The germline CDR1 and CDR2 sequences are SGHKS and YYEKEE (reference sequence). Source: PBMCs, taken from a patient treated with natalizumab. The sequence came from a woman aged 30 to 39 with progressive multifocal leukoencephalopathy. V and J are TRBV5-5 and TRBJ1-6; TRBD1 matches 8 bases. The CDR3 loop reads CASSLGLTGDGPLHF. The CDR3 DNA is TGTGCCAGCAGCTTAGGGCTGACAGGGGATGGGCCCCTCCACTTT.